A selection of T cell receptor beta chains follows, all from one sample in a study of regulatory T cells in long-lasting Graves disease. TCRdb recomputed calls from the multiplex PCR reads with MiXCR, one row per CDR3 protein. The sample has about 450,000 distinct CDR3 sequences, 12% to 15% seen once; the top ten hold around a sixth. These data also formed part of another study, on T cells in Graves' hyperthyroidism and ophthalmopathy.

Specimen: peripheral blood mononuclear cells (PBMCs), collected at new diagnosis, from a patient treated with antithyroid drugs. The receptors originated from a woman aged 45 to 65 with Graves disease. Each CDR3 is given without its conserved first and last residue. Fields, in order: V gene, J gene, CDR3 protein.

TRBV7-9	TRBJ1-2	ASSRAQGNSGYT
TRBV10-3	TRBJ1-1	AISDLSDISREAF
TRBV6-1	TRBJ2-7	ASKERELAYEQY
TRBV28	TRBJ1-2	ASSLGDGYT
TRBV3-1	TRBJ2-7	ASSQDWREGYEQY
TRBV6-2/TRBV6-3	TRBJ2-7	ASSYSGTSGYEQY
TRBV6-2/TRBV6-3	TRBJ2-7	ASSVTGAEQY
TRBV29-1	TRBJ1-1	SVQEDREAF
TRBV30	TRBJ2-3	AWSGVSTDTQY
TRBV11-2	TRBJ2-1	ASSSGPTDQF
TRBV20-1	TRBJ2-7	SASPAGGPGEQY
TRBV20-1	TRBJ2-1	SAKTSGNYNEQF
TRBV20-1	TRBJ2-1	SAFGQGGYNEQF
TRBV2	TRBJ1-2	ASSEGAGGAVYGYT
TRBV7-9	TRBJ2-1	ASSLAGGTYNEQF
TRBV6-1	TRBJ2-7	ASRSLLAGGFEQY
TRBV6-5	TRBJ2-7	ASSYSPGDYEQY
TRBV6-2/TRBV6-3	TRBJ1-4	ASSYSLGGRSSEKLF
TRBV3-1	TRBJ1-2	ASSQGTGGGNYGYT
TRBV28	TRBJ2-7	ASSLSDYEQY
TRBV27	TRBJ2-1	ASSPIAGAGYEQF
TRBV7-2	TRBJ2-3	ASSLVVAGDTQY
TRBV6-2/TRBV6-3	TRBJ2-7	ASSYRVQGANLAYEQY
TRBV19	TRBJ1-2	ASSIDDVFGSYGYT
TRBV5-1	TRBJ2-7	ASSLGQGAQDEQY
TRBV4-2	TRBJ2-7	ASSPSTGLYEQY
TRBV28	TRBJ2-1	ATEEGPYAEQF
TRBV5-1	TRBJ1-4	ASSLNGNEKLF
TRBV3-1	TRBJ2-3	ASSQGLRGLNTDTQY
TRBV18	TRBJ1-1	ASSPRPGEVDTEAF
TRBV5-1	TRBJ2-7	ASSFGLAASLSPYEQY
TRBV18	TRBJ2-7	ASSPQLAGAGAEQY
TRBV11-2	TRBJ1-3	ASSTASGNTIY
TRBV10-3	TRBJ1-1	AIRTGGPNTEAF
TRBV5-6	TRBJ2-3	ASSLRVAGVTDTQY
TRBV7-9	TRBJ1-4	ASSSTGGTNEKLF
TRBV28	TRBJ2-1	ASSLSGLGPYNEQF
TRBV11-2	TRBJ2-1	ASSLGQGSDEQF
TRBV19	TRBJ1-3	ASSETVAGNTIY
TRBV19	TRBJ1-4	ASSKDLTGDEKLF
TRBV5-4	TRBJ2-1	ASSPARDYNEQF
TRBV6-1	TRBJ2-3	ASSAGTGVADTQY
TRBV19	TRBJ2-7	ASSPDTDRGAYEQY
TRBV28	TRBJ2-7	ASSPPGGLAGSEQY
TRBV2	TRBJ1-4	ASSAGPRNEKLF
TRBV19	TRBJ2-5	ASSTTSGPVETQY
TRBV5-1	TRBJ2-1	ASSRGTSGSNEQF
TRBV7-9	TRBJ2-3	AIPSGPRTDTQY
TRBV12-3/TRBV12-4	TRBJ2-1	ASSTGTSDNEQF
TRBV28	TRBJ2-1	ASSLFSGSSYNEQF
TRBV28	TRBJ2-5	ASSLNPTVQETQY
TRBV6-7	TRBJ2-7	ASSSLQFLPSGKQY
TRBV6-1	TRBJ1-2	ASTGTGTANYGYT
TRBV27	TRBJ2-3	ASSLLPDTQY
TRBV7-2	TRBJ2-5	ASSLDRGLQETQY
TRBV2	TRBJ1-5	ASSVKGGDQPQH